This is a list of T cell receptor beta chains from one sample in a study of blood T cell repertoires in COVID-19. Here immunoSEQ multiplex PCR was the method, and the copy in TCRdb shows in-frame clones only, minus some. The sample consists of about 190,000 clones, around 87% of them appearing once. Sequencing was done on a sample of PBMCs or T cells enriched from blood (not recorded which). The receptors here all came from a woman aged 40 to 50 in a cohort exposed to, infected with or recovered from COVID-19 (not recorded which). CDR3s include the opening cysteine and the closing phenylalanine or tryptophan. The D gene is left open where the match is weak. A row's size may be missing; if present it is once, few, many or a size class.

TRBV6-5	-	TRBJ1-5	-	TGTGCCAGCAGCCGAGGGCCCAATCAGCCCCAGCATTTT	CASSRGPNQPQHF
TRBV20-1	TRBD2	TRBJ2-5	-	TGCAGTGCTAGTCCCGATAGCGGGGGGGCCGGAGAGACCCAGTACTTC	CSASPDSGGAGETQYF
TRBV6-5	-	TRBJ1-2	-	TGTGCCAGCAGTTACGCGGGCGTGGGTGGCTACACCTTC	CASSYAGVGGYTF
TRBV2	-	TRBJ1-2	-	TGTGCCAGCAGTGAAGGCAGGGGAACCGGCTACACCTTC	CASSEGRGTGYTF
TRBV27	-	TRBJ2-1	-	TGTGCCAGCAGCCCCGGACGGGCCGGGATCAATGAGCAGTTCTTC	CASSPGRAGINEQFF
TRBV6-1	-	TRBJ1-6	-	TGTGCCAGCAGTGAATTAAGGGAGATGGCCCTCCACTTT	CASSELREMALHF
TRBV4-3	TRBD2	TRBJ2-1	-	TGCGCCAGCAGCCAGGCTTTAGCGGGAGGTGGCCATGAGCAGTTCTTC	CASSQALAGGGHEQFF
TRBV7-9	-	TRBJ2-2	-	TGTGCCAGCAGCCCCACTTCGGGGGTGAACACCGGGGAGCTGTTTTTT	CASSPTSGVNTGELFF
TRBV27	-	TRBJ2-4	-	TGTGCCAGCAGTAGGGGGAACATTCAGTACTTC	CASSRGNIQYF
TRBV6-2/TRBV6-3	-	TRBJ2-7	few	TGTGCCAGCAGTTACCATCACAGGGACGAGCAGTACTTC	CASSYHHRDEQYF
TRBV28	TRBD1	TRBJ1-1	-	TGTGCCAGCAGCCTTCTCGGGACAGGGAGCACTGAAGCTTTCTTT	CASSLLGTGSTEAFF
TRBV7-8	-	TRBJ1-2	-	TGTGCCAGCAGCCCAACCCCCCTCGGGACAACAGCTGGCTACACCTTC	CASSPTPLGTTAGYTF
TRBV6-1	-	TRBJ1-1	-	TGTGCCAGCAGTGATGGGACCGGGCAGGGGGCTTTCTTT	CASSDGTGQGAFF
TRBV9	TRBD2	TRBJ2-7	-	TGTGCCAGCAGCGCGGAGACTAGCGCCGTCTACGAGCAGTACTTC	CASSAETSAVYEQYF
TRBV2	TRBD2	TRBJ2-2	-	TGTGCCAGCAGGGGACTAGCGGGGGGAGTCGGGGAGCTGTTTTTT	CASRGLAGGVGELFF
TRBV10-2	-	TRBJ2-7	-	TGCGCCAGCAGTGAAGGACAGACTTACGAGCAGTACTTC	CASSEGQTYEQYF
TRBV7-9	-	TRBJ1-2	-	TGTGCCAGCAGCTTTGAGGGGGACCGGGGCTACACCTTC	CASSFEGDRGYTF
TRBV18	TRBD1	TRBJ1-1	-	TGTGCCAGCTCCCGTACGAGGGGGCCTTCGGGTACTGAAGCTTTCTTT	CASSRTRGPSGTEAFF
TRBV7-6	-	TRBJ1-5	-	TGTGCCAGCAGCCCAGAGGGTTTGAGGCAGCCCCAGCATTTT	CASSPEGLRQPQHF
TRBV27	-	TRBJ2-1	-	TGTGCCAGCAGTGGGGGGGCCCGTCCCTACAATGAGCAGTTCTTC	CASSGGARPYNEQFF
TRBV12-3/TRBV12-4	-	TRBJ2-7	-	TGTGCCAGCAAGGACACTCACGGGGAGCAGTACTTC	CASKDTHGEQYF
TRBV28	TRBD1	TRBJ2-7	-	TGTGCCAGCACCGACAGGGACCGCGCCTACGAGCAGTACTTC	CASTDRDRAYEQYF
TRBV6-5	-	TRBJ2-1	-	TGTGCCAGCAGTTACTCGCCCACGGGTGAGCAGTTCTTC	CASSYSPTGEQFF
TRBV7-6	-	TRBJ1-2	few	TGTGCCAGCAGCCGAGATCTCGTGGGGGGACCTACTAACTATGGCTACACCTTC	CASSRDLVGGPTNYGYTF
TRBV5-5	TRBD2	TRBJ2-2	few	TGTGCCAGCAGCCAAGGACTAGCGGGGGGGAGGACCGGGGAGCTGTTTTTT	CASSQGLAGGRTGELFF
TRBV6-5	TRBD2	TRBJ2-7	-	TGTGCCAGCAGTAGCGGGAGGGCCCAGGAGCAGTACTTC	CASSSGRAQEQYF
TRBV7-9	-	TRBJ1-5	-	TGTGCCAGCAGCTTAGGGAAGGGAGCCTACAATCAGCCCCAGCATTTT	CASSLGKGAYNQPQHF
TRBV4-1	-	TRBJ1-2	-	TGCGCCAGCAGCCCCCGGGAGGGACACTATGGCTACACCTTC	CASSPREGHYGYTF
TRBV19	-	TRBJ1-1	-	TGTGCCAGTAGTACTCCGACGGGGGGGAGAACTGAAGCTTTCTTT	CASSTPTGGRTEAFF
TRBV9	-	TRBJ2-2	-	TGTGCCAGCAGCGTGGCGGGGAGGCCCGGGGAGCTGTTTTTT	CASSVAGRPGELFF
TRBV7-8	TRBD1	TRBJ2-7	-	TGTGCCAGCAGCTTAAAAACGGACAGGTCCTCCTACGAGCAGTACTTC	CASSLKTDRSSYEQYF
TRBV13	TRBD1	TRBJ2-7	-	TGTGCCAGCAGCTCCGCCGGGACAGGGGTCTACGAGCAGTACTTC	CASSSAGTGVYEQYF
TRBV10-1	TRBD2	TRBJ2-2	-	TGCGCCAGCAGTGACGTTGGGGCTAGCGGGACCAACACCGGGGAGCTGTTTTTT	CASSDVGASGTNTGELFF
TRBV2	-	TRBJ1-5	-	TGTGCCATCCAGGAGGTCAATCAGCCCCAGCATTTT	CAIQEVNQPQHF
TRBV19	-	TRBJ1-2	-	TGTGCCAGTAGTATCTCCTCAACAGGGTTTGGCTACACCTTC	CASSISSTGFGYTF
TRBV11-2	-	TRBJ2-1	-	TGTGCCAGCAGCCCTAGAACCGCGGGCCAGTTCTTC	CASSPRTAGQFF
TRBV5-1	TRBD2	TRBJ2-3	-	TGCGCCAGCAGCCAGGCTAGCGGGAGGTTTCCAGATACGCAGTATTTT	CASSQASGRFPDTQYF
TRBV19	-	TRBJ2-6	-	TGTGCCAGTAGTAGACGGGTCTCTGGGGCCAACGTCCTGACTTTC	CASSRRVSGANVLTF
TRBV29-1	-	TRBJ1-4	-	TGCAGCGTTGATATTAGGGGAAAACTGTTTTTT	CSVDIRGKLFF
TRBV6-5	-	TRBJ2-7	-	TGTGCCAGCAGTTACTACCACATCCGGGGGACCTACGAGCAGTACTTC	CASSYYHIRGTYEQYF
TRBV27	TRBD2	TRBJ2-1	-	TGTGCCAGCAGTTTCGGACTAGCGGTCAATGAGCAGTTCTTC	CASSFGLAVNEQFF
TRBV28	TRBD1	TRBJ1-2	-	TGTGCCAGCCGACCCCCCGCAGACAGGGTTGGTACGGGCTACACCTTC	CASRPPADRVGTGYTF
TRBV24-1	-	TRBJ2-5	-	TGTGCCACCAGCCAGGCCGGGATTGAGACCCAGTACTTC	CATSQAGIETQYF
TRBV4-2	-	TRBJ1-6	-	TGTGCCAGCAGCCAGCGGACTTGGTCACCCCTCCACTTT	CASSQRTWSPLHF
TRBV5-6	TRBD1	TRBJ2-7	-	TGTGCCAGCAGCTTGGCTCGGACAGGGGGCTACGAGCAGTACTTC	CASSLARTGGYEQYF
TRBV13	-	TRBJ2-6	-	TGTGCCAGCAGCTTCAGGGGTTATGGGGCCAACGTCCTGACTTTC	CASSFRGYGANVLTF
TRBV5-4	TRBD1	TRBJ1-1	-	TGTGCCAGCAGAATAACAGGGGAAAGGGCTGAAGCTTTCTTT	CASRITGERAEAFF
TRBV4-1	-	TRBJ1-5	few	TGCGCCAGCTCAACCCTAAACGGGGCAGGCGGGAAGATGGGCCCCCAGCATTTT	CASSTLNGAGGKMGPQHF
TRBV7-9	-	TRBJ2-1	-	TGTGCCAGCAGCTTAGCTGTTTCTACGCCCGTCAATGAGCAGTTCTTC	CASSLAVSTPVNEQFF
TRBV27	TRBD2	TRBJ2-3	once	TGTGCCAGCAGTTCACGACTAGCGGGAGGCACAGATACGCAGTATTTT	CASSSRLAGGTDTQYF
TRBV4-3	-	TRBJ2-3	-	TGCGCCAGCAGCCAAGTGGCAGTTAGCACAGATACGCAGTATTTT	CASSQVAVSTDTQYF
TRBV11-2	TRBD1	TRBJ1-1	-	TGTGCCAGCAGCCCCGGACAGGGGTTTGTGAACACTGAAGCTTTCTTT	CASSPGQGFVNTEAFF
TRBV29-1	-	TRBJ1-2	-	TGCAGCGTTCTACAGGGTAATGGCTACACCTTC	CSVLQGNGYTF
TRBV29-1	-	TRBJ1-2	-	TGCAGCGCCCAACAGGGAATTGATGGCTACACCTTC	CSAQQGIDGYTF
TRBV27	TRBD1	TRBJ2-7	-	TGTGCCAGCGCTCGTAGAGGACAGGGGTTTTACGAGCAGTACTTC	CASARRGQGFYEQYF
TRBV7-8	TRBD1	TRBJ2-7	few	TGTGCCAGCAGCTCAAGAGACAGGGACCCCTACGAGCAGTACTTC	CASSSRDRDPYEQYF
TRBV3-1/TRBV3-2	TRBD1	TRBJ1-1	-	TGTGCCAGCAGCCAAGGAGGGACAGGGGGTTTCCGTACTGAAGCTTTCTTT	CASSQGGTGGFRTEAFF
TRBV29-1	TRBD2	TRBJ2-1	-	TGCAGCGGGGGAGCGGGAGGGAGTTACAATGAGCAGTTCTTC	CSGGAGGSYNEQFF
TRBV2	TRBD2	TRBJ2-1	-	TGTGCCAGCAGTGCAGCGGGAGGGCCGGGGAATGAGCAGTTCTTC	CASSAAGGPGNEQFF